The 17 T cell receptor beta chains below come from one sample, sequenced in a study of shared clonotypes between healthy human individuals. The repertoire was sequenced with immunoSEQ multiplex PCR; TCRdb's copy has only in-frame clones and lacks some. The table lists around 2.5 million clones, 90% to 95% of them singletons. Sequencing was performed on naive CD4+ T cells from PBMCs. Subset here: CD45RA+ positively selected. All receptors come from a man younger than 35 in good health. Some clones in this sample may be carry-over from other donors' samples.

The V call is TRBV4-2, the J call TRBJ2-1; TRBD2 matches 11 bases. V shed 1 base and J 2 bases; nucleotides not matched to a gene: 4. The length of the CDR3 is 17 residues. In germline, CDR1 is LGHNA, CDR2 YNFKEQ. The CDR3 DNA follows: TGTGCCAGCAGCCAAGTTCCGGGACTAGCGGCCTACAATGAGCAGTTCTTC. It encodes CASSQVPGLAAYNEQFF.

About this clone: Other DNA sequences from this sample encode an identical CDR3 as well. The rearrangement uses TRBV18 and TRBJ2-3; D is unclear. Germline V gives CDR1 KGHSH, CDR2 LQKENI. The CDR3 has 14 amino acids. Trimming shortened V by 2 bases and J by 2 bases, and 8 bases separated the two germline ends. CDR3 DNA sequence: TGTGCCAGCTCACCAGTATCTTCCACAGATACGCAGTATTTT. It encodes CASSPVSSTDTQYF. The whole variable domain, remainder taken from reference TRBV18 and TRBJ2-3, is NAGVMQNPRHLVRRRGQEARLRCSPMKGHSHVYWYRQLPEEGLKFMVYLQKENIIDESGMPKERFSAEFPKEGPSILRIQQVVRGDSAAYFCASSPVSSTDTQYFGPGTRLTVL.

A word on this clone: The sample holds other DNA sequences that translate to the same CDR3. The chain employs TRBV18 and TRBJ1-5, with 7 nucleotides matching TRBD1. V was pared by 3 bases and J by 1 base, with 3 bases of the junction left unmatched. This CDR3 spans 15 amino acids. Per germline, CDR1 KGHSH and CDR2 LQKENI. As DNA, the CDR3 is TGTGCCAGCTCACCGTCAGGGGGGAGCAATCAGCCCCAGCATTTT. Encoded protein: CASSPSGGSNQPQHF.

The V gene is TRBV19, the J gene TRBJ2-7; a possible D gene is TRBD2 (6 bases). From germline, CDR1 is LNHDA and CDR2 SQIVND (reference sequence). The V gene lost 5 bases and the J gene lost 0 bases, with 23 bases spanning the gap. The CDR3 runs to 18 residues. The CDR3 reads CASSLRIRDFIRSYEQYF. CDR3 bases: TGTGCCAGTAGTTTACGTATCCGGGACTTTATACGCTCCTACGAGCAGTACTTC.

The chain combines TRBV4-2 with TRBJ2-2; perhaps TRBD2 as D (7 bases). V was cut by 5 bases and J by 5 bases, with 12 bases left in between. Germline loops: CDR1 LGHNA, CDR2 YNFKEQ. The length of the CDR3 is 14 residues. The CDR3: CASSKGEGTGELFF. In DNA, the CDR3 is TGTGCCAGCAGCAAGGGGGAGGGGACCGGGGAGCTGTTTTTT.

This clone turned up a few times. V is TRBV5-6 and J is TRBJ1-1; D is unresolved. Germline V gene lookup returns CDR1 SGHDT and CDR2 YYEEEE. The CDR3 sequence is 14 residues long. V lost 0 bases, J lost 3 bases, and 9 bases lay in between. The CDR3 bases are TGTGCCAGCAGCTTGGGGGGAACTGACACTGAAGCTTTCTTT. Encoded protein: CASSLGGTDTEAFF.

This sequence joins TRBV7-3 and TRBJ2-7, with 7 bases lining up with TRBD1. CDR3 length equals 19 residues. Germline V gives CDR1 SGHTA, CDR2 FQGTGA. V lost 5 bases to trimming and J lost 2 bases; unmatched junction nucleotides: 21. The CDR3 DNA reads TGTGCCAGCAGCAAATGGACAGGCGATATTCTGCTTAACGCCTACGAGCAGTACTTC. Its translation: CASSKWTGDILLNAYEQYF.

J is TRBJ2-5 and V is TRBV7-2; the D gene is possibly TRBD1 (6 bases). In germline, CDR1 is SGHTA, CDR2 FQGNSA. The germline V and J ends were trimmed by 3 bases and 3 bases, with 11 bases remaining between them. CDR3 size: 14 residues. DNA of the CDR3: TGTGCCAGCAGCTTGCCGGGACACGAAGAGACCCAGTACTTC. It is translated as CASSLPGHEETQYF.

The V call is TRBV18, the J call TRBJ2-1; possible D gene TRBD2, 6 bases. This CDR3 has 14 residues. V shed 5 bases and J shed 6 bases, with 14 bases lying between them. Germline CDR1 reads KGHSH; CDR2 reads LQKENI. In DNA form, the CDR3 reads TGTGCCAGCTCAGGGGCTAGCGCGGCCAATGAGCAGTTCTTC. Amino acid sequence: CASSGASAANEQFF. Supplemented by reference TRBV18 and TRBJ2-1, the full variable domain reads NAGVMQNPRHLVRRRGQEARLRCSPMKGHSHVYWYRQLPEEGLKFMVYLQKENIIDESGMPKERFSAEFPKEGPSILRIQQVVRGDSAAYFCASSGASAANEQFFGPGTRLTVL.

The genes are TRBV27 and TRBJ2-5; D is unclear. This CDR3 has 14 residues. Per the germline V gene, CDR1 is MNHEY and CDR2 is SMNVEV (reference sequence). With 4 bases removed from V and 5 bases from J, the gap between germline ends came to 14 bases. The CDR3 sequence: CASSYRQARETQYF. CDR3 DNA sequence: TGTGCCAGCAGTTACAGACAAGCCCGGGAGACCCAGTACTTC.

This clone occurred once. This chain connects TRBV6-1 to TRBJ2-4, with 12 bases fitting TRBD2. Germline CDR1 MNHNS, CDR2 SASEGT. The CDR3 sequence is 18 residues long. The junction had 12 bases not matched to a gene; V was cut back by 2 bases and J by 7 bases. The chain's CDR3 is CASSEPLMTSGSMNIQYF. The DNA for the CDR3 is TGTGCCAGCAGTGAACCTTTGATGACTAGCGGGAGTATGAACATTCAGTACTTC.

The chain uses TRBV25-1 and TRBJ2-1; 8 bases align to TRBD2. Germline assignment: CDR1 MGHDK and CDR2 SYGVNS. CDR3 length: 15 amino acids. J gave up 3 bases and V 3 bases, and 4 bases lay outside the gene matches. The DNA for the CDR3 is TGTGCCAGCAGTGATAGCGGGGCTCTCTACAATGAGCAGTTCTTC. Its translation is CASSDSGALYNEQFF.

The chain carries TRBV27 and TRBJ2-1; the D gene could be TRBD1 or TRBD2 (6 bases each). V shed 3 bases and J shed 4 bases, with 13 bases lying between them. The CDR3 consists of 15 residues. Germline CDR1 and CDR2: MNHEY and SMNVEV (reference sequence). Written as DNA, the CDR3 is TGTGCCAGCAGTTTGGGGGGCCCTCCTTACAATGAGCAGTTCTTC. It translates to CASSLGGPPYNEQFF.

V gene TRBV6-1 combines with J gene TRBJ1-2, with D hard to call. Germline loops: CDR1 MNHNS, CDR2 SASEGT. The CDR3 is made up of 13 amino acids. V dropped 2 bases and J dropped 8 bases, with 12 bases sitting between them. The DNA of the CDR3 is TGTGCCAGCAGTGAACGTTGGGAGGGAGGCTACACCTTC. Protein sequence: CASSERWEGGYTF.

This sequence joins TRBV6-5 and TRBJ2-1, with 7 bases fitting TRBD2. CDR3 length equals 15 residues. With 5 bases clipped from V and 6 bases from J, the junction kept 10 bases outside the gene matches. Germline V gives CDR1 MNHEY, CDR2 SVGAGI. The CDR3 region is CASSAGYSGGNEQFF. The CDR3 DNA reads TGTGCCAGCAGTGCGGGGTATTCGGGGGGCAATGAGCAGTTCTTC.

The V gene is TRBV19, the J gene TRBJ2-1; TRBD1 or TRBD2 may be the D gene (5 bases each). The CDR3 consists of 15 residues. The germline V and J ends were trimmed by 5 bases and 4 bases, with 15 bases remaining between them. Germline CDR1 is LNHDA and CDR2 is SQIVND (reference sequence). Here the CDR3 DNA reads TGTGCCAGTAGTCCCCGCCGGGACCAATACAATGAGCAGTTCTTC. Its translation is CASSPRRDQYNEQFF.

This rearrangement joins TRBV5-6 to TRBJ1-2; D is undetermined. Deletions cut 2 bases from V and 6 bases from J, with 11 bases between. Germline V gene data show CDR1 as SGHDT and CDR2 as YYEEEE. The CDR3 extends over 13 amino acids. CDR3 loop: CASSLSGPDGYTF. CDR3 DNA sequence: TGTGCCAGCAGCTTAAGCGGTCCGGATGGCTACACCTTC.